The clone carrying this T cell receptor beta chain was found many times. TCRdb itself ran the 5' RACE reads through MiXCR, one entry per CDR3 protein. Counted here are about 27,000 distinct CDR3 sequences, about 5% occurring once; the ten biggest clones make up approximately 0.87%. The data originate from a study of early T cells in non-severe SARS-CoV-2 infection. With 5 bases removed from V and 4 bases from J, the gap between germline ends came to 25 bases. CDR1 is MDHEN and CDR2 is SYDVKM in the germline V gene. The length of the CDR3 is 18 residues. The J gene is TRBJ2-3, the V gene TRBV28, with D perhaps being TRBD1 or TRBD2 (5 bases each). The clonotype originates from an adult who was a healthcare worker with PCR-confirmed SARS-CoV-2 infection or an uninfected control (not recorded which). The sample consisted of whole blood. CDR3 protein: CASSKIVLGTSPSDTQYF. CDR3 nucleotide sequence: TGTGCCAGCAGTAAAATCGTCTTGGGGACCTCACCATCAGATACGCAGTATTTT.